This is a list of T cell receptor beta chains from one sample in a study of T cells in localized non-small cell lung cancer. Produced via immunoSEQ multiplex PCR; TCRdb's table is partial and in-frame only. Counted here are about 7,900 clones, around 93% occurring once; the ten biggest clones make up about 2.9%. The specimen was peripheral blood, collected before any cancer treatment. These receptors originate from a woman aged 35-75 years with stage I lung adenocarcinoma. CDR3s include the opening cysteine and the closing phenylalanine or tryptophan. Fields, in order: J gene, D gene, V gene, clone size, CDR3 protein, CDR3 DNA. The D gene is left open where the match is weak. Some rows have no size entry. The others give once, few or many, or a class for an expanded clone.

j_call: TRBJ2-2
d_call: .
v_call: TRBV25-1
clone_size: .
cdr3_aa: CASSEPIYTAGELFF
cdr3_nt: TGTGCCAGCAGTGAACCCATCTACACGGCCGGGGAGCTGTTTTTT

j_call: TRBJ2-3
d_call: .
v_call: TRBV6-5
clone_size: once
cdr3_aa: CASSYAGRASTDTQYF
cdr3_nt: TGTGCCAGCAGTTACGCGGGGAGAGCTAGCACAGATACGCAGTATTTT

j_call: TRBJ2-3
d_call: .
v_call: TRBV29-1
clone_size: .
cdr3_aa: CSVRDLGTDTQYF
cdr3_nt: TGCAGCGTTAGGGACTTGGGCACAGATACGCAGTATTTT

j_call: TRBJ2-1
d_call: .
v_call: TRBV6-1
clone_size: .
cdr3_aa: CASSEGLVSYNEQFF
cdr3_nt: TGTGCCAGCAGTGAAGGACTAGTCTCCTACAATGAGCAGTTCTTC

j_call: TRBJ1-4
d_call: .
v_call: TRBV6-1
clone_size: once
cdr3_aa: CASSEEVLLATNEKLFF
cdr3_nt: TGTGCCAGCAGTGAAGAGGTCCTGCTCGCAACTAATGAAAAACTGTTTTTT

j_call: TRBJ1-1
d_call: .
v_call: TRBV5-4
clone_size: .
cdr3_aa: CASSLLGVTMNTEAFF
cdr3_nt: TGTGCCAGCAGCTTGTTAGGGGTTACCATGAACACTGAAGCTTTCTTT

j_call: TRBJ2-7
d_call: .
v_call: TRBV5-1
clone_size: .
cdr3_aa: CASSFGQSEQYF
cdr3_nt: TGCGCCAGCAGCTTTGGACAGAGCGAGCAGTACTTC

j_call: TRBJ2-7
d_call: .
v_call: TRBV6-1
clone_size: .
cdr3_aa: CASSEAGTPEQYF
cdr3_nt: TGTGCCAGCAGTGAAGCCGGGACACCCGAGCAGTACTTC

j_call: TRBJ2-3
d_call: .
v_call: TRBV5-5
clone_size: .
cdr3_aa: CASSLTLAPTDTQYF
cdr3_nt: TGTGCCAGCAGCTTGACCTTGGCGCCCACAGATACGCAGTATTTT

j_call: TRBJ1-5
d_call: .
v_call: TRBV20-1
clone_size: .
cdr3_aa: CSARGAGAQHF
cdr3_nt: TGCAGTGCTAGAGGGGCGGGAGCCCAGCATTTT

j_call: TRBJ1-5
d_call: .
v_call: TRBV28
clone_size: .
cdr3_aa: CASSLAAGNSNQPQHF
cdr3_nt: TGTGCCAGCAGTTTGGCCGCAGGGAATAGCAATCAGCCCCAGCATTTT

j_call: TRBJ2-7
d_call: TRBD2
v_call: TRBV29-1
clone_size: .
cdr3_aa: CSAGTSGSSYEQYF
cdr3_nt: TGCAGCGCCGGGACTAGCGGGAGCTCCTACGAGCAGTACTTC

j_call: TRBJ1-1
d_call: TRBD1
v_call: TRBV29-1
clone_size: few
cdr3_aa: CPPTGTGFLAFF
cdr3_nt: TGCCCCCCCACCGGGACAGGGTTTTTAGCTTTCTTT

j_call: TRBJ2-3
d_call: .
v_call: TRBV18
clone_size: once
cdr3_aa: CASSPAASTDTQYF
cdr3_nt: TGTGCCAGCTCACCGGCGGCCAGCACAGATACGCAGTATTTT

j_call: TRBJ2-5
d_call: TRBD2
v_call: TRBV30
clone_size: .
cdr3_aa: CARNHGGVGETQYF
cdr3_nt: TGTGCCCGCAACCACGGGGGGGTCGGGGAGACCCAGTACTTC

j_call: TRBJ2-3
d_call: TRBD2
v_call: TRBV12-5
clone_size: .
cdr3_aa: CASGLGPRGGFSTDTQYF
cdr3_nt: TGTGCTAGTGGTTTGGGCCCCCGGGGGGGTTTTAGCACAGATACGCAGTATTTT

j_call: TRBJ2-7
d_call: .
v_call: TRBV30
clone_size: .
cdr3_aa: CAWTEGMNEQYF
cdr3_nt: TGTGCCTGGACTGAGGGGATGAACGAGCAGTACTTC

j_call: TRBJ2-5
d_call: TRBD2
v_call: TRBV5-4
clone_size: .
cdr3_aa: CASSLWGGETQYF
cdr3_nt: TGTGCCAGCAGCTTGTGGGGGGGAGAGACCCAGTACTTC

j_call: TRBJ1-1
d_call: .
v_call: TRBV18
clone_size: .
cdr3_aa: CASSPQGSITEAFF
cdr3_nt: TGTGCCAGCTCACCCCAGGGAAGTATCACTGAAGCTTTCTTT

j_call: TRBJ2-7
d_call: .
v_call: TRBV6-5
clone_size: .
cdr3_aa: CASNSRVGGYEQYF
cdr3_nt: TGTGCCAGCAACAGCCGAGTAGGCGGCTACGAGCAGTACTTC

j_call: TRBJ2-7
d_call: TRBD1
v_call: TRBV7-3
clone_size: .
cdr3_aa: CASSLEGTGASEQYF
cdr3_nt: TGTGCCAGCAGCTTAGAAGGGACAGGGGCCTCCGAGCAGTACTTC

j_call: TRBJ1-4
d_call: .
v_call: TRBV5-1
clone_size: .
cdr3_aa: CASSLVGGTYEKLFF
cdr3_nt: TGCGCCAGCAGCTTGGTCGGGGGCACCTATGAAAAACTGTTTTTT

j_call: TRBJ1-4
d_call: .
v_call: TRBV19
clone_size: .
cdr3_aa: CASSIQDLSEKLFF
cdr3_nt: TGTGCCAGTAGTATTCAGGATCTTAGTGAAAAACTGTTTTTT

j_call: TRBJ2-1
d_call: TRBD2
v_call: TRBV6-6
clone_size: .
cdr3_aa: CASSYSSTSGRVLFF
cdr3_nt: TGTGCCAGCAGTTACTCGAGTACGAGCGGGAGAGTTCTGTTCTTC

j_call: TRBJ1-2
d_call: TRBD1
v_call: TRBV7-2
clone_size: .
cdr3_aa: CASSLRDRAYENAYTF
cdr3_nt: TGTGCCAGCAGCTTAAGAGACAGGGCCTATGAAAACGCCTACACCTTC

j_call: TRBJ2-4
d_call: .
v_call: TRBV5-1
clone_size: .
cdr3_aa: CALKWGKNIQYF
cdr3_nt: TGCGCCCTCAAGTGGGGCAAAAACATTCAGTACTTC

j_call: TRBJ2-1
d_call: .
v_call: TRBV4-2
clone_size: .
cdr3_aa: CASSPGGAGDEQFF
cdr3_nt: TGTGCCAGCAGCCCAGGGGGGGCGGGAGATGAGCAGTTCTTC

j_call: TRBJ1-1
d_call: .
v_call: TRBV29-1
clone_size: .
cdr3_aa: CSVVGFPTEAFF
cdr3_nt: TGCAGCGTTGTCGGGTTTCCCACTGAAGCTTTCTTT

j_call: TRBJ2-7
d_call: .
v_call: TRBV7-2
clone_size: .
cdr3_aa: CASSLMGRYEQYF
cdr3_nt: TGTGCCAGCAGCTTAATGGGCCGATACGAGCAGTACTTC

j_call: TRBJ2-4
d_call: .
v_call: TRBV7-9
clone_size: .
cdr3_aa: CASSPKGVAKNIQYF
cdr3_nt: TGTGCCAGCAGCCCGAAGGGAGTAGCCAAAAACATTCAGTACTTC

j_call: TRBJ2-1
d_call: .
v_call: TRBV7-8
clone_size: .
cdr3_aa: CASSPGRNNEQFF
cdr3_nt: TGTGCCAGCAGCCCGGGACGGAACAATGAGCAGTTCTTC

j_call: TRBJ2-3
d_call: TRBD2
v_call: TRBV6-6
clone_size: .
cdr3_aa: CASTTGGISTDTQYF
cdr3_nt: TGTGCCAGCACGACGGGGGGGATTAGCACAGATACGCAGTATTTT

j_call: TRBJ2-5
d_call: .
v_call: TRBV19
clone_size: .
cdr3_aa: CASRQRLQETQYF
cdr3_nt: TGTGCCAGTAGGCAGAGACTACAAGAGACCCAGTACTTC

j_call: TRBJ2-7
d_call: TRBD1
v_call: TRBV5-6
clone_size: .
cdr3_aa: CASSLRQGMGEQYF
cdr3_nt: TGTGCCAGCAGCTTGAGACAGGGGATGGGCGAGCAGTACTTC

j_call: TRBJ2-3
d_call: TRBD2
v_call: TRBV4-1
clone_size: once
cdr3_aa: CASSQTASGGFTDTQYF
cdr3_nt: TGCGCCAGCAGTCAAACGGCTAGCGGGGGGTTCACAGATACGCAGTATTTT

j_call: TRBJ2-4
d_call: .
v_call: TRBV2
clone_size: .
cdr3_aa: CASSAEGLQNIQYF
cdr3_nt: TGTGCCAGCAGTGCGGAAGGACTCCAAAACATTCAGTACTTC

j_call: TRBJ2-5
d_call: .
v_call: TRBV7-2
clone_size: once
cdr3_aa: CASSLAPPVQETQYF
cdr3_nt: TGTGCCAGCAGCTTAGCCCCGCCAGTTCAAGAGACCCAGTACTTC